This TCR beta chain was observed in a study of cytomegalovirus exposure and HLA in healthy donors. Study outcomes and limitations: Immune exposure information comprised only CMV serostatus.

With respect to this clone: The antigen is undetermined.

The V gene's germline CDR1 is SGDLS and CDR2 YYNGEE. There are 16 residues in the CDR3. Trimming at V came to 2 bases and at J to 4 bases, leaving 7 bases not matched to a gene. PCR primers comprised 60 Vbeta and 13 Jbeta primers. The repertoire was sequenced with immunoSEQ multiplex PCR; TCRdb's copy has only in-frame clones and lacks some. The sample gives around 99,000 clones, over 70% of which show up once; approximately 2.2% is in the top ten. Material for sequencing was PBMCs. The rearrangement uses TRBV9 and TRBJ2-3; TRBD2 agrees at 10 bases. This clonotype originated in a man aged 25 to 45 in good health and CMV-seronegative. The CDR3 bases are TGTGCCAGCAGCGTCACTAGCGGGATCCTGGCAGATACGCAGTATTTT. The encoded protein is CASSVTSGILADTQYF.